These T cell receptor beta chains were read from a single sample in a study of CD8+CD57+ T cells in acquired aplastic anemia. TCRdb reanalysed the reads using MiXCR and keeps one entry per CDR3 protein. Here the sample spans some 220,000 distinct CDR3 sequences, 34% being singletons. Input material: sorted CD4+, CD8+, or CD8+CD57+ T cells (not recorded which) from PBMCs. Receptors originate from a human donor in good health, serving as a control. Both conserved end residues are part of each CDR3. A D gene is named only where the DNA matches it firmly. The size field is filled for only some rows; it gives once, few, many or a size class.

clone_size,j_call,v_call,d_call,cdr3_aa,cdr3_nt
.,TRBJ1-5,TRBV2,.,CACSARIQLNQPQHF,.
.,TRBJ1-1,TRBV11-1,TRBD1,CASSAKQGWASHNMNTEAFF,TGTGCCAGCAGCGCCAAACAGGGGTGGGCTTCCCATAACATGAACACTGAAGCTTTCTTT
.,TRBJ2-7,TRBV20-1,TRBD2,CSWGGNYEQYF,TGCAGCTGGGGAGGGAACTACGAGCAGTACTTC
.,TRBJ1-5,TRBV3-1,.,CASSQGYGGRAQHF,TGTGCCAGCAGCCAAGGCTACGGGGGTAGGGCCCAGCATTTT
many,TRBJ1-2,TRBV20-1,TRBD1,CSATRDSNYGYTF,TGCAGTGCTACCCGGGACAGTAACTATGGCTACACCTTC
many,TRBJ1-5,TRBV7-9,.,CASSPRGYSNQPQHF,TGTGCCAGCAGCCCCCGAGGGTATAGCAATCAGCCCCAGCATTTT
many,TRBJ1-2,TRBV5-1,.,CASSLEASNYGYTF,TGCGCCAGCAGCTTGGAGGCCAGTAACTATGGCTACACCTTC
.,TRBJ2-7,TRBV5-1,TRBD1,CASSSGQGAWDEQHF,TGCGCCAGCAGCTCCGGACAGGGGGCATGGGACGAGCAGCACTTC
few,TRBJ1-2,TRBV6-1,TRBD1,CASSVGQGARGYTF,TGTGCCAGCAGTGTCGGACAGGGGGCGCGGGGCTACACCTTC
many,TRBJ2-6,TRBV29-1,.,CSVDGTNGANVLTF,TGCAGCGTAGACGGGACGAATGGGGCCAACGTCCTGACTTTC
few,TRBJ1-6,TRBV27,.,CASSWGDREGSPLHF,TGTGCCAGCAGTTGGGGTGACCGGGAAGGGTCACCCCTCCACTTT
.,TRBJ2-7,TRBV15,.,CATSIQGGSYEQYF,TGTGCCACCAGCATACAGGGAGGCTCCTACGAGCAGTACTTC
few,TRBJ1-5,TRBV5-1,.,CASSPGSLAGGLQPQHF,TGCGCCAGCAGCCCAGGGTCGCTCGCGGGGGGTCTCCAGCCCCAGCATTTT
many,TRBJ1-2,TRBV29-1,TRBD1,CSVGRTGYGYTF,TGCAGCGTTGGAAGGACAGGGTACGGCTACACCTTC
many,TRBJ2-3,TRBV20-1,TRBD2,CSARDLAETTDTQYF,TGCAGTGCTAGAGATCTAGCGGAGACCACAGATACGCAGTATTTT
many,TRBJ1-1,TRBV20-1,.,CSVFRPVDTEAFF,TGCAGTGTATTTCGGCCTGTGGACACTGAAGCTTTCTTT
once,TRBJ2-5,TRBV5-1,TRBD2,CASTLTSGGETQYF,TGCGCCAGCACCCTGACTAGCGGGGGGGAGACCCAGTACTTC
once,TRBJ2-5,TRBV2,.,CATSEPGEETQYF,TGTGCCACCAGTGAACCCGGAGAAGAGACCCAGTACTTC
few,TRBJ2-7,TRBV30,.,CAWSVWLPGAYEQYF,TGTGCCTGGAGTGTATGGCTCCCCGGAGCCTACGAGCAGTACTTC
many,TRBJ1-1,TRBV7-8,.,CASSQDRNTEAFF,TGTGCCAGCAGCCAAGACAGGAACACTGAAGCTTTCTTT
many,TRBJ1-5,TRBV7-2,.,CASSSNSNQPQHF,TGTGCCAGCAGCTCGAATAGCAATCAGCCCCAGCATTTT
few,TRBJ1-2,TRBV6-1,.,CASRPGTTNYGYTF,TGTGCCAGCAGACCCGGGACGACAAACTATGGCTACACCTTC
.,TRBJ1-5,TRBV6-1,.,CASSEAQGRGNQPQHF,TGTGCCAGCAGTGAAGCGCAGGGTCGGGGCAATCAGCCCCAGCATTTT
few,TRBJ2-7,TRBV10-2,.,CASRQGMGSYEQYF,TGCGCCAGCAGGCAGGGAATGGGCTCCTACGAGCAGTACTTC
many,TRBJ1-1,TRBV20-1,.,CSATRGISRGTEAFF,TGCAGTGCTACTCGTGGTATATCGAGGGGCACTGAAGCTTTCTTT
.,TRBJ1-1,TRBV6-1,TRBD1,CASTIVRDRGAFF,TGTGCCAGCACCATTGTTCGGGACAGGGGCGCTTTCTTT
.,TRBJ2-7,TRBV29-1,TRBD1,CSVEGQGGYEQYF,TGCAGCGTTGAAGGACAGGGTGGTTACGAGCAGTACTTC
.,TRBJ2-6,TRBV24-1,.,CATSDARQGTEAF,TGTGCCACCAGTGATGCCAGGCAGGGCACTGAAGCTTTC
few,TRBJ2-1,TRBV6-4,.,CASSDEVWVGNEQFF,TGTGCCAGCAGTGACGAGGTCTGGGTGGGCAATGAGCAGTTCTTC
.,TRBJ2-5,TRBV7-7,.,CASSYSAGQEAQYF,TGTGCCAGCAGCTATTCGGCAGGACAAGAGGCCCAGTACTTC
.,TRBJ1-6,TRBV30,.,CAWALSGILNNSPLHF,TGTGCCTGGGCACTATCAGGGATTTTAAATAATTCACCCCTCCACTTT
.,TRBJ1-2,TRBV19,TRBD1,CASSTPGQGNYGYTF,TGTGCCAGTAGTACTCCGGGACAGGGGAACTATGGCTACACCTTC
many,TRBJ1-6,TRBV3-1,.,CASSAGGGNSPLHF,TGTGCCAGCAGTGCCGGAGGGGGAAATTCACCCCTCCACTTT
.,TRBJ2-5,TRBV10-1,.,CASSDTGDVIETQYF,TGCGCCAGCAGTGATACGGGGGATGTTATAGAGACCCAGTACTTC
many,TRBJ1-6,TRBV4-1,TRBD1,CASSQTDRDDNSPLHF,TGCGCCAGCAGCCAAACGGACAGGGATGATAATTCACCCCTCCACTTT
.,TRBJ2-7,TRBV6-5,TRBD1,CASSWPGQGYEQYF,TGTGCCAGCAGTTGGCCGGGACAGGGGTACGAGCAGTACTTC
.,TRBJ2-1,TRBV15,.,CATSRDGSTGPYNEQFF,TGTGCCACCAGCAGAGATGGTAGCACGGGACCCTACAATGAGCAGTTCTTC
.,TRBJ2-5,TRBV24-1,.,CATSPPGDSETQYF,TGTGCCACCAGTCCCCCTGGGGACTCGGAGACCCAGTACTTC
many,TRBJ1-2,TRBV2,.,CASSERGGGGGYTF,TGTGCCAGCAGTGAACGGGGCGGTGGGGGTGGCTACACCTTC
.,TRBJ1-5,TRBV20-1,.,CSARGIMGVEPQHF,TGCAGTGCTAGAGGAATAATGGGGGTAGAGCCCCAGCATTTT
.,TRBJ2-1,TRBV2,TRBD2,CASRVSGGEQFF,TGTGCCAGCAGGGTTAGCGGGGGTGAGCAGTTCTTC
.,TRBJ2-2,TRBV2,.,CAGSFLAGNTGELFF,TGTGCCGGCAGCTTCCTCGCGGGGAACACCGGGGAGCTGTTTTTT
many,TRBJ1-2,TRBV5-1,.,CASSLEVGTYYGYTF,TGCGCCAGCAGCTTGGAAGTAGGGACCTACTATGGCTACACCTTC
.,TRBJ2-7,TRBV15,.,CATSRGDYEQYF,TGTGCCACCAGCAGAGGTGACTACGAACAGTACTTC
many,TRBJ1-2,TRBV2,.,CASKIANYGYTF,TGTGCCAGCAAGATAGCTAACTATGGCTACACCTTC
few,TRBJ1-2,TRBV5-6,.,CASSLGLINYGYTF,TGTGCCAGCAGCTTGGGACTAATTAACTATGGCTACACCTTC
many,TRBJ1-1,TRBV20-1,.,CSSPRRGGTEAFF,TGCAGTTCACCTCGGCGGGGAGGGACTGAAGCTTTCTTT
many,TRBJ1-1,TRBV7-3,.,CASSFDGFTEAFF,TGTGCCAGCAGCTTCGATGGTTTCACTGAAGCTTTCTTT
many,TRBJ2-7,TRBV2,TRBD2,CASSGGTSPYEQYF,TGTGCCAGCAGTGGTGGGACTAGCCCCTACGAGCAGTACTTC
many,TRBJ2-2,TRBV10-3,TRBD2,CAMNLAGPTGELFF,TGTGCCATGAACCTAGCGGGGCCGACCGGGGAGCTGTTTTTT
once,TRBJ2-3,TRBV9,TRBD2,CASSPVGGANTQYF,TGTGCCAGCTCACCAGTCGGGGGGGCGAATACGCAGTATTTT
.,TRBJ2-3,TRBV6-1,TRBD2,CASGGLGVPTDTQYF,TGTGCCAGCGGAGGACTAGGCGTCCCCACAGATACGCAGTATTTT
.,TRBJ2-1,TRBV24-1,TRBD2,CATSDRGLAGEKQFF,TGTGCCACCAGTGATCGGGGACTAGCGGGAGAGAAGCAGTTCTTC
many,TRBJ1-6,TRBV6-1,TRBD1,CASSKDRAKNSPLHF,TGTGCCAGCAGTAAGGACAGGGCCAAGAATTCACCCCTCCACTTT
many,TRBJ2-3,TRBV5-4,.,CASSMPLGDTQYF,TGTGCCAGCAGCATGCCCCTGGGGGATACGCAGTATTTT
.,TRBJ1-5,TRBV27,.,CASAHQAGNQPQHF,TGTGCCAGCGCCCACCAAGCGGGTAATCAGCCCCAGCATTTT
.,TRBJ1-1,TRBV5-1,.,CASSFAGTNTEAFF,TGCGCCAGCAGCTTCGCAGGGACGAACACTGAAGCTTTCTTT